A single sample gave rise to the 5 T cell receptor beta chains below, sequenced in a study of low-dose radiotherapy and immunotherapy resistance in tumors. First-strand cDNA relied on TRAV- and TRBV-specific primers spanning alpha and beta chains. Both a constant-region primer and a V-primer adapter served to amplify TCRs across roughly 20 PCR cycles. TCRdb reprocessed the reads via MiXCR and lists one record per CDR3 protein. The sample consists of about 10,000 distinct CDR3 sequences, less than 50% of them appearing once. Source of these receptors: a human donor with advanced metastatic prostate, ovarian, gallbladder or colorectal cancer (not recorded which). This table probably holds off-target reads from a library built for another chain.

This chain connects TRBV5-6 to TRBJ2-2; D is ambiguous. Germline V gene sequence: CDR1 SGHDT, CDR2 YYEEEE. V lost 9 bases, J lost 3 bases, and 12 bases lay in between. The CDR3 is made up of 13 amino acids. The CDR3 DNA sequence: TGTGCCACCGGTTCTTGGGACACCGGGGAGCTGTTTTTT. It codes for CATGSWDTGELFF.

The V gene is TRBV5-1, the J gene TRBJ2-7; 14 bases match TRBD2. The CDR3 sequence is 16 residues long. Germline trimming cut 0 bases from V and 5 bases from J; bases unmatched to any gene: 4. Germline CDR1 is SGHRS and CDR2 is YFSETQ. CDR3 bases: TGCGCCAGCAGCTTGGGGGGGACTAGCGGGAGACACGAGCAGTACTTC. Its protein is CASSLGGTSGRHEQYF.

DNA for the CDR3: TGTGCCAGCAGTTTATACCAGGACACCGGGGAGCTGTTTTTT. Translation: CASSLYQDTGELFF. The chain links TRBV28 to TRBJ2-2, with no clear D. Trimming left V 1 base short and J 3 bases short, with 6 bases between. The CDR3 totals 14 residues. From germline, CDR1 is MDHEN and CDR2 SYDVKM.

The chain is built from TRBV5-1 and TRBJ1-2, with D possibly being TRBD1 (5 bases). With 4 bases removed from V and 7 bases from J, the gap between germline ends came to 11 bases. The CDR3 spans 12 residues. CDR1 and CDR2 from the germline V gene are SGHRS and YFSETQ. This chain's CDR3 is CASSPGQGGYTF. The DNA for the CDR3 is TGCGCCAGCAGCCCAGGACAAGGTGGCTACACCTTC.

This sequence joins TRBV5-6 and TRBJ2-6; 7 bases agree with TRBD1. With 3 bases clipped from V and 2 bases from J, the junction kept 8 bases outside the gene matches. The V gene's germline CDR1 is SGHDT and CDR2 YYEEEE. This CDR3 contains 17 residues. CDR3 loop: CASSSLQDRPGANVLTF. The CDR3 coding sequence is TGTGCCAGCAGCTCACTACAGGACAGGCCTGGGGCCAACGTCCTGACTTTC.